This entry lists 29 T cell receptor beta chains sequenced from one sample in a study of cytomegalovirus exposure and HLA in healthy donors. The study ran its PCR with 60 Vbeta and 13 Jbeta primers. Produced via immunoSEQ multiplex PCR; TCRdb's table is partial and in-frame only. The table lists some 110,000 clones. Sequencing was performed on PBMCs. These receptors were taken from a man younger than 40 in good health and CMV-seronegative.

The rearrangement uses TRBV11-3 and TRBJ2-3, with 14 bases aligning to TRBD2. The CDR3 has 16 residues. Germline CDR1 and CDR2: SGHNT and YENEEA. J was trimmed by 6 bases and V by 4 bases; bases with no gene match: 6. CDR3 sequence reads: CASSSGTSGSHDTQYF. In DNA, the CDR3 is TGTGCCAGCAGCTCAGGGACTAGCGGGAGCCACGATACGCAGTATTTT.

Here the CDR3 DNA reads TGTGCCTGGCGGACAGTGAATGGTCAGCCCCAGCATTTT. Translated, it gives CAWRTVNGQPQHF. The chain is built from TRBV30 and TRBJ1-5; tentative D call: TRBD1 (6 bases). CDR3 length: 13 residues. V lost 5 bases and J 6 bases, leaving 14 bases between the germline ends. Per the germline V gene, CDR1 is GTSNPN and CDR2 is SVGIG (reference sequence). The complete variable domain, with remaining parts taken from reference TRBV30 and TRBJ1-5, reads SQTIHQWPATLVQPVGSPLSLECTVEGTSNPNLYWYRQAAGRGLQLLFYSVGIGQISSEVPQNLSASRPQDRQFILSSKKLLLSDSGFYLCAWRTVNGQPQHFGDGTRLSIL.

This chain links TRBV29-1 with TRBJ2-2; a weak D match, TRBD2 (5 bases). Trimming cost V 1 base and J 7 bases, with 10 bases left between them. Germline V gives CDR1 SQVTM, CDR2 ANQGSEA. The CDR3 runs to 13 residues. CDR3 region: CSVEGGLDGELFF. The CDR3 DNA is TGCAGCGTTGAAGGAGGACTGGACGGGGAGCTGTTTTTT.

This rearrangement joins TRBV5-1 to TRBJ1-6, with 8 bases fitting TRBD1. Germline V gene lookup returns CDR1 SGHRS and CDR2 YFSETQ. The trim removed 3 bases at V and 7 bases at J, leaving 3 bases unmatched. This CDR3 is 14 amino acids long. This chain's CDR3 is CASSWRDRNSPLHF. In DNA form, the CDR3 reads TGCGCCAGCAGCTGGCGGGACAGGAATTCACCCCTCCACTTT.

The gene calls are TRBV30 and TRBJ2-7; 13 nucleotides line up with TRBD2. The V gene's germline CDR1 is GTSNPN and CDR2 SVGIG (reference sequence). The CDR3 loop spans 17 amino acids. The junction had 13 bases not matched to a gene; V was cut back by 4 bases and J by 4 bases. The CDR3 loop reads CAWNPLGSTSGRYEQYF. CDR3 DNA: TGTGCCTGGAATCCCTTGGGTTCGACTAGCGGGAGGTACGAGCAGTACTTC.

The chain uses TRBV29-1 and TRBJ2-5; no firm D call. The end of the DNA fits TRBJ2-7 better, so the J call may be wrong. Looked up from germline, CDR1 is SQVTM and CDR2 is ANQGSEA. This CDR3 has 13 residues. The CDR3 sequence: CSVGSDSSYEQYF. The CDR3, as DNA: TGCAGCGTGGGTTCCGATAGCTCCTACGAGCAGTACTTC.

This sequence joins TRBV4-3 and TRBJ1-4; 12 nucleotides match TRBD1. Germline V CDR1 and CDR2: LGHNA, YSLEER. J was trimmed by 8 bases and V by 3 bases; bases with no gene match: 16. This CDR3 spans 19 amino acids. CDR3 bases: TGCGCCAGCAGCCAGGGCGGGACAGGGGGCGTGGGGGTCGGGGAAAAACTGTTTTTT. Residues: CASSQGGTGGVGVGEKLFF.

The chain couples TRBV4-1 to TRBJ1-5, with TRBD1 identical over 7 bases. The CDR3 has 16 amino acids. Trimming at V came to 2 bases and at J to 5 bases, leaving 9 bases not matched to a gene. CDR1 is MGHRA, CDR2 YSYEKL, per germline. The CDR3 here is CASSQISGQQYQPQHF. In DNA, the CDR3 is TGCGCCAGCAGCCAAATATCGGGACAGCAATATCAGCCCCAGCATTTT.

CDR3 amino acids: CASSVPGQGKAFF. Here the CDR3 DNA reads TGTGCCAGCAGTGTCCCGGGACAGGGTAAAGCTTTCTTT. This rearrangement joins TRBV6-1 to TRBJ1-1; 9 bases line up with TRBD1. V shed 4 bases and J 9 bases; nucleotides not matched to a gene: 6. This CDR3 spans 13 amino acids. Germline CDR1 and CDR2: MNHNS and SASEGT.

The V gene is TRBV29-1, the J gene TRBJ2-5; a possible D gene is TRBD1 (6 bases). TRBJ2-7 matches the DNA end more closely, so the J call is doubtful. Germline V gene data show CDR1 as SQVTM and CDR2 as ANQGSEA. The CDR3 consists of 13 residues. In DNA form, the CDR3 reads TGCAGCGTTGAATCCCACGTGGGGGCCGAGCAGTACTTC. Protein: CSVESHVGAEQYF.

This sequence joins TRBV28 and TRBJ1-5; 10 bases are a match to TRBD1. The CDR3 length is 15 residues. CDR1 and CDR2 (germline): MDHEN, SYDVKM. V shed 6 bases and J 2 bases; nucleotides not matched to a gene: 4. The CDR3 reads CASSRDRGRNQPQHF. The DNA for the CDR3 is TGTGCCAGCAGCCGGGACAGGGGACGCAATCAGCCCCAGCATTTT.

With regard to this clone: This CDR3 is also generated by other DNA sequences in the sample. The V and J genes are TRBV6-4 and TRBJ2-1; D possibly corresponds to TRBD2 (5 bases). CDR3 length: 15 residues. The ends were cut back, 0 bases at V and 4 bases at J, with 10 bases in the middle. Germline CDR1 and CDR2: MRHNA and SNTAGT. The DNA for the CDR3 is TGTGCCAGCAGTGACTCGAGCGGATCTTACAATGAGCAGTTCTTC. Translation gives CASSDSSGSYNEQFF.

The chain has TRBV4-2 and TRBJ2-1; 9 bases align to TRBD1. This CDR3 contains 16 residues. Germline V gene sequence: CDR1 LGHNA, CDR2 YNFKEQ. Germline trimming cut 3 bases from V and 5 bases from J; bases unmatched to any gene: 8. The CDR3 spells CASSHQQGALDNEQFF. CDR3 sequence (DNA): TGTGCCAGCAGCCACCAACAGGGGGCGTTGGACAATGAGCAGTTCTTC.

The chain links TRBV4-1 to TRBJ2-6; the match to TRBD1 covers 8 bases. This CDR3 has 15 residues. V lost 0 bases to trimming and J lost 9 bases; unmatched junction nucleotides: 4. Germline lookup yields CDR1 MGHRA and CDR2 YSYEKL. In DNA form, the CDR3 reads TGCGCCAGCAGCCAAGATATTGACAGGGGCAACGTCCTGACTTTC. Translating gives CASSQDIDRGNVLTF.

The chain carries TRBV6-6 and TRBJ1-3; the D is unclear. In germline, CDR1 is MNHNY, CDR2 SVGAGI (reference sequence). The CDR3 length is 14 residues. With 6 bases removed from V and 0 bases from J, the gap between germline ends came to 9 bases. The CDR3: CASRPGYSGNTIYF. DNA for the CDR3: TGTGCCAGCAGGCCGGGTTACTCTGGAAACACCATATATTTT.

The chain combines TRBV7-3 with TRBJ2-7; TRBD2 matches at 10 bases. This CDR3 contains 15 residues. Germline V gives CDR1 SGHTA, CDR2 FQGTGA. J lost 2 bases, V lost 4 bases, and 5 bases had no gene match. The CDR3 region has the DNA TGTGCCAGCAGCTGGACTAGCGGTTCGGCCTACGAGCAGTACTTC. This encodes CASSWTSGSAYEQYF.

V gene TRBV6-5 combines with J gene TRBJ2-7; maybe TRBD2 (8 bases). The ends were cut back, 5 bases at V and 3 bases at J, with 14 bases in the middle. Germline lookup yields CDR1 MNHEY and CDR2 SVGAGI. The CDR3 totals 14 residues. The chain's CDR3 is CASSRGGQYYEQYF. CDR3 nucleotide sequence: TGTGCCAGCAGTCGGGGGGGACAGTACTACGAGCAGTACTTC.

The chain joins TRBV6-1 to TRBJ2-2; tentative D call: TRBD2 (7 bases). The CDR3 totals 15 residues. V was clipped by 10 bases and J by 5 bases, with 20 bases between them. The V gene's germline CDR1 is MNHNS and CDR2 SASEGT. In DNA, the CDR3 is TGTGCCACCAGAGCCGGGGGGCTAGGGACCGGGGAGCTGTTTTTT. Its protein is CATRAGGLGTGELFF.

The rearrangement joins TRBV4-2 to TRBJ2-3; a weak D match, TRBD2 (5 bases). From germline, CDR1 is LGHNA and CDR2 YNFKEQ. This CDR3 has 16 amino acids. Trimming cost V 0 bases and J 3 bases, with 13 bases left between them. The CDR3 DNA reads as TGTGCCAGCAGCCAAGATTGGAGGACCCGGACAGATACGCAGTATTTT. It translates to CASSQDWRTRTDTQYF.

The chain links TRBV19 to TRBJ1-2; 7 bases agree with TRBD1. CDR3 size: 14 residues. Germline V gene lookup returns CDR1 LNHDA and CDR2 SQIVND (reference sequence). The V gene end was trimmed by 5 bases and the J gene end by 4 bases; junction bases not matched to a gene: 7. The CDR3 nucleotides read TGTGCCAGTAGTCTCGGACAGGACTCCTATGGCTACACCTTC. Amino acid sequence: CASSLGQDSYGYTF. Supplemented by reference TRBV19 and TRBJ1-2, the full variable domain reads DGGITQSPKYLFRKEGQNVTLSCEQNLNHDAMYWYRQDPGQGLRLIYYSQIVNDFQKGDIAEGYSVSREKKESFPLTVTSAQKNPTAFYLCASSLGQDSYGYTFGSGTRLTVV.

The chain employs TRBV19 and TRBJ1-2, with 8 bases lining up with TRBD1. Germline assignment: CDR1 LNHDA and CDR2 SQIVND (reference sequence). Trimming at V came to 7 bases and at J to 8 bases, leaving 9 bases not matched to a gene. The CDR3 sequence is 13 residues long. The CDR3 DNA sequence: TGTGCCAGTACCGGGACAGGCAGGGAAGGCTACACCTTC. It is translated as CASTGTGREGYTF.

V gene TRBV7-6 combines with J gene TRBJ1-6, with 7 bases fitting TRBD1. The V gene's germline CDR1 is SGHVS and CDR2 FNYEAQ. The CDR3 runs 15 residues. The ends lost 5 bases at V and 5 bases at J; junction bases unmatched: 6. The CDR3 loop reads CASSLRDSDNSPLHF. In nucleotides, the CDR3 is TGTGCCAGCAGCCTCCGGGACAGTGATAATTCACCCCTCCACTTT.

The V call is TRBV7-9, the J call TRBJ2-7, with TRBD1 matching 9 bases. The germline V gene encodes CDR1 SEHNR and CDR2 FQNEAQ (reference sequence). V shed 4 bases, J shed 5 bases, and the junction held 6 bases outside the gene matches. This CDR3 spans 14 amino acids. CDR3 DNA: TGTGCCAGCAGCTACCGGGACAGGGACCACGAGCAGTACTTC. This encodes CASSYRDRDHEQYF. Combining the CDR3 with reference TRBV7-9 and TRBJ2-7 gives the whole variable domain DTGVSQNPRHKITKRGQNVTFRCDPISEHNRLYWYRQTLGQGPEFLTYFQNEAQLEKSRLLSDRFSAERPKGSFSTLEIQRTEQGDSAMYLCASSYRDRDHEQYFGPGTRLTVT.

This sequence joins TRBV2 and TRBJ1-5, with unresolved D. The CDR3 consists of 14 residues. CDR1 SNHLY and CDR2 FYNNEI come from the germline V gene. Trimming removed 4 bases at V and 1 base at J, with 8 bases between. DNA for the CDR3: TGTGCCAGCAGTGTTGGGGAGAGCAATCAGCCCCAGCATTTT. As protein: CASSVGESNQPQHF. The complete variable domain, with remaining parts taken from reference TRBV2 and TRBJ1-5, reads EPEVTQTPSHQVTQMGQEVILRCVPISNHLYFYWYRQILGQKVEFLVSFYNNEISEKSEIFDDQFSVERPDGSNFTLKIRSTKLEDSAMYFCASSVGESNQPQHFGDGTRLSIL.

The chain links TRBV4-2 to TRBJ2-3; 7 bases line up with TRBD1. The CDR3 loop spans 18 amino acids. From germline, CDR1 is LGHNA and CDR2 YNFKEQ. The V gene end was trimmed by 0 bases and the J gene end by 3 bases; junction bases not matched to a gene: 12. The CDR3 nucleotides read TGTGCCAGCAGCCAAGAGAGAGACAGGGCAGGTGGTACAGATACGCAGTATTTT. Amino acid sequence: CASSQERDRAGGTDTQYF.

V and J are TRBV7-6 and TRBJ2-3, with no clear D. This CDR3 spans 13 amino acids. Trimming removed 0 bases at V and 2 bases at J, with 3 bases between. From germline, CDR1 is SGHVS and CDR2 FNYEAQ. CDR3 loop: CASSLANTDTQYF. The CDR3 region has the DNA TGTGCCAGCAGCTTAGCCAACACAGATACGCAGTATTTT.

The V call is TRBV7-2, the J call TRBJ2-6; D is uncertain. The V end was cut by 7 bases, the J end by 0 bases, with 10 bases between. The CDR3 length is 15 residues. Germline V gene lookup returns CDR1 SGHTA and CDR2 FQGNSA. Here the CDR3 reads CASIVQSSGANVLTF. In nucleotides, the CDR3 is TGTGCCAGCATAGTACAGAGCTCTGGGGCCAACGTCCTGACTTTC.

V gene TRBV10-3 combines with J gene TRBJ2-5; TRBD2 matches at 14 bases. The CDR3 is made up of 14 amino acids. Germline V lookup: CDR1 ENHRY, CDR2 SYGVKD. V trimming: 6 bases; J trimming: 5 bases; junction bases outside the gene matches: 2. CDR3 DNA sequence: TGTGCCATCAGGGGGACTAGCGGGAGTGAGACCCAGTACTTC. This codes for CAIRGTSGSETQYF.

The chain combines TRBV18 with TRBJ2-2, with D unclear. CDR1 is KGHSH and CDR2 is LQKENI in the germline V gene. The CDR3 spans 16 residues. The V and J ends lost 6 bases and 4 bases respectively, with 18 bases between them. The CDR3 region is CASSLSRQGSTGELFF. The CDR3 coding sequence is TGTGCCAGCTCCCTCTCTAGGCAAGGAAGCACCGGGGAGCTGTTTTTT.